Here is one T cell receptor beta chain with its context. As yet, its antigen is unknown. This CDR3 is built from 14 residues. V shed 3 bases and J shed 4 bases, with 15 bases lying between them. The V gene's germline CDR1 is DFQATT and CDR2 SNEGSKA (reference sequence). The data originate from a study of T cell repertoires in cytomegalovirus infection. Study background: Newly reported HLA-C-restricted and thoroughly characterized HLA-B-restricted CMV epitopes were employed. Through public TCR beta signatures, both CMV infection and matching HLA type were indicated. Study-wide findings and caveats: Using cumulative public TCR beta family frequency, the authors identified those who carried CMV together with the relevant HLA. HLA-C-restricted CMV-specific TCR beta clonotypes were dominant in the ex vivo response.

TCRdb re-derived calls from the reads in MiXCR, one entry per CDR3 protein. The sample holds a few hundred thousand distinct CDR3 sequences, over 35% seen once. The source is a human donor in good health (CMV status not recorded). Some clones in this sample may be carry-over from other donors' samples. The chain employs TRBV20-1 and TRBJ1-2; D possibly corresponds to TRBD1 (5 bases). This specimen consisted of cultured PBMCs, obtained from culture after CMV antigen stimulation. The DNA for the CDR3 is TGCAGTGCTAGGGGGTGGACGAGGGGCTATGGCTACACCTTC. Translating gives CSARGWTRGYGYTF.